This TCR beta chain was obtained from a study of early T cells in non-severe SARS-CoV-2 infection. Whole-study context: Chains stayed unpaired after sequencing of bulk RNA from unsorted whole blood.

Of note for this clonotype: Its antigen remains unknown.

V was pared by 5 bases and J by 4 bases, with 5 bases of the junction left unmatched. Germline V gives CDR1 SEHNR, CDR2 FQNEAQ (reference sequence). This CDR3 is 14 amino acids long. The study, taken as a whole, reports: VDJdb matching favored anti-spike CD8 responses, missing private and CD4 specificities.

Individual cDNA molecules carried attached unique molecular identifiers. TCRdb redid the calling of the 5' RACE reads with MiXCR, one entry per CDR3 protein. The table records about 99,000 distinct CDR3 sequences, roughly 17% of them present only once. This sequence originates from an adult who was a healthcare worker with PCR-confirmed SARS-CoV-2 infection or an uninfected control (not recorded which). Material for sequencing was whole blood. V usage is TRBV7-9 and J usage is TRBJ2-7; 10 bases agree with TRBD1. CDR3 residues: CASSPGQGQYEQYF. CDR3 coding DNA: TGTGCCAGCAGCCCGGGACAGGGGCAGTACGAGCAGTACTTC.